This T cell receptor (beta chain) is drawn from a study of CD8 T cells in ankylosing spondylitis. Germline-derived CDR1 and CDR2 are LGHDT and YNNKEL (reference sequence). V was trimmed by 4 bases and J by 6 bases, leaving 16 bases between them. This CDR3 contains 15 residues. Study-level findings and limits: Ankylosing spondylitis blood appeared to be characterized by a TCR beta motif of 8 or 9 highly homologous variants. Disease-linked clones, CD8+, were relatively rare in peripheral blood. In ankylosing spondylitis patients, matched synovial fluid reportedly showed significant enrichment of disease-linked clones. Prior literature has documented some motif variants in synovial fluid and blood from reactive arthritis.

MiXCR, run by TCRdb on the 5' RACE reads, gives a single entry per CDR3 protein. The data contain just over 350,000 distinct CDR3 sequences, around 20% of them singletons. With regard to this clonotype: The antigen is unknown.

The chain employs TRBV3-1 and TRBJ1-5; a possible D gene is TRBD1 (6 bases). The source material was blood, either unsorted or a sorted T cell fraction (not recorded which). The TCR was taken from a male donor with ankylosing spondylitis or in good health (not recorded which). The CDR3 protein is CASSPWKGVSQPQHF. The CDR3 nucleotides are TGTGCCAGCAGCCCCTGGAAGGGGGTCAGTCAGCCCCAGCATTTT.